This TCR beta chain originates from a study of T cell repertoires in cytomegalovirus infection. Study as a whole: Indications of both CMV infection and matching HLA type were provided by public TCR beta signatures. Broader study findings: Clonotypes of TCR beta that were HLA-C-restricted and CMV-specific dominated the ex vivo response. Carriers of CMV plus the relevant HLA were identified by cumulative public TCR beta family frequency.

The sample holds a few counts of this clonotype. The antigen remains undetermined. After removal of 10 bases from V and 3 bases from J, the junction contained 3 bases not matched to a gene. The germline V gene encodes CDR1 KGHDR and CDR2 SFDVKD. The CDR3 consists of 13 residues. TCRdb reanalysed the reads using MiXCR and keeps one entry per CDR3 protein. This sample has under 800,000 distinct CDR3 sequences, with around 24% found just once. The chain joins TRBV24-1 to TRBJ2-2; 8 positions match TRBD1. The clonotype originates from a human donor in good health (CMV status not recorded). Some clones in this sample may be carry-over from other donors' samples. Sequenced input: CD8+ T cells from PBMCs. The CDR3 nucleotides read TGTGCCACTCAGGGGGCGGACACCGGGGAGCTGTTTTTT. It encodes CATQGADTGELFF.